This T cell receptor beta chain comes out of a study of pediatric ulcerative colitis. Study-level points and caveats: In rectum, acute severe colitis had expanded clones and less diversity.

Of note for this clone: Its antigen remains unidentified.

Using immunoSEQ multiplex PCR, the repertoire was profiled, and TCRdb retains in-frame clones only, with some absent. This sample has 25,000 to 35,000 clones, with roughly 86% found just once. This CDR3 spans 12 amino acids. Germline CDR1 is SGHRS and CDR2 is YFSETQ. Trimming shortened V by 7 bases and J by 3 bases, and 10 bases separated the two germline ends. The chain employs TRBV5-1 and TRBJ1-1; D is unclear. This clonotype was sampled from a boy younger than 18 with severe ulcerative colitis. Sequenced input: blood. The CDR3 protein is CASATSDTEAFF. The CDR3 bases are TGCGCCAGCGCGACGTCGGACACTGAAGCTTTCTTT. The full variable domain, its missing parts supplied by reference TRBV5-1 and TRBJ1-1, is KAGVTQTPRYLIKTRGQQVTLSCSPISGHRSVSWYQQTPGQGLQFLFEYFSETQRNKGNFPGRFSGRQFSNSRSEMNVSTLELGDSALYLCASATSDTEAFFGQGTRLTVV.